The clone carrying this T cell receptor (beta chain) has more than one count but fewer than ten. Authors of the study amplified TCR beta CDR3 regions from RNA transcripts. The primer set for the first-round RT-PCR of the TCR CDR3 was HTBI. TCRdb re-analysed the multiplex PCR reads in MiXCR, keeping a single row per CDR3 protein. Found here are 500,000 to 800,000 distinct CDR3 sequences, roughly 15% of them singletons; the top ten hold roughly an eighth. These data belong to a study of T cells in Graves' hyperthyroidism and ophthalmopathy. Germline-derived CDR1 and CDR2 are SGHTA and FQGNSA. V dropped 5 bases and J dropped 4; count of bases not matched to a gene: 6. The CDR3 is made up of 15 amino acids.

This rearrangement joins TRBV7-2 to TRBJ2-7, with 12 bases aligning to TRBD2. The sequence derives from a woman aged 45-60 years with Graves' ophthalmopathy. Input material: blood. The DNA of the CDR3 is TGTGCCAGCAGCACGACTAGCGGGAGTGTGTACGAGCAGTACTTC. Encoded protein: CASSTTSGSVYEQYF.